Presented here are 24 T cell receptor beta chains from one specimen sequenced in a study of T cell repertoires in cytomegalovirus infection. TCRdb reanalysed the reads using MiXCR and keeps one entry per CDR3 protein. The sample lists about 310,000 distinct CDR3 sequences, about a sixth occurring once. Sequenced input: PBMCs. The receptors derive from a human donor in good health (CMV status not recorded). Some clones in this sample may be carry-over from other donors' samples.

This clonotype was observed at least ten times. The chain has TRBV6-2 or TRBV6-3 and TRBJ2-7, with 7 bases matching TRBD1. V lost 6 bases, J lost 3 bases, and 11 bases stayed unmatched. Germline lookup yields CDR1 MNHEY and CDR2 SVGEGT. The CDR3 has 15 residues. The CDR3 spells CASRLWGQLYYEQYF. The CDR3, as DNA: TGTGCCAGCAGACTCTGGGGACAGCTTTACTACGAGCAGTACTTC.

This clonotype came up many times. The chain links TRBV7-2 to TRBJ2-7; no clear D gene. Germline V gene data show CDR1 as SGHTA and CDR2 as FQGNSA. V was shortened by 6 bases and J by 1 base, with 4 bases between the two germline ends. CDR3 size: 11 residues. The DNA for the CDR3 is TGTGCCAGCAGGGGATCCTACGAGCAGTACTTC. Translation: CASRGSYEQYF.

On this clonotype itself: Possible read error: a much larger clone is one base away. This is likely a read error, given that the CDR3 carries no conserved phenylalanine or tryptophan at its end. The CDR3 reads CASSFGQGAEKLFL. The CDR3 DNA reads as TGTGCCAGCAGCTTTGGACAGGGGGCTGAAAAACTGTTTCTT. The rearrangement uses TRBV7-2 and TRBJ1-4, with 11 bases fitting TRBD1. CDR3 length: 14 amino acids. The germline gives CDR1 SGHTA, CDR2 FQGNSA. The V gene end was trimmed by 3 bases and the J gene end by 7 bases; junction bases not matched to a gene: 1.

This clonotype was counted many times. The chain employs TRBV7-9 and TRBJ2-2; 8 bases agree with TRBD2. Per the germline V gene, CDR1 is SEHNR and CDR2 is FQNEAQ (reference sequence). The CDR3 consists of 15 residues. V lost 5 bases and J lost 7; bases outside the gene matches: 9. CDR3 in DNA: TGTGCCAGCAGCCGAGGACTAGCCTGGGGCGGGGAGCTGTTTTTT. Protein: CASSRGLAWGGELFF.

The chain links TRBV5-1 to TRBJ1-1, with TRBD1 matching 8 bases. Germline V gene sequence: CDR1 SGHRS, CDR2 YFSETQ. This CDR3 comprises 15 residues. V shed 4 bases, J shed 1 base, and the junction held 6 bases outside the gene matches. The CDR3, as DNA: TGCGCCAGCAGCCCGGGACAGGAACCGAACACTGAAGCTTTCTTT. Its translation: CASSPGQEPNTEAFF.

The chain combines TRBV7-2 with TRBJ1-1; D call uncertain. Per germline, CDR1 SGHTA and CDR2 FQGNSA. Trimming shortened V by 5 bases and J by 1 base, and 17 bases separated the two germline ends. The CDR3 is made up of 16 amino acids. In nucleotides, the CDR3 is TGTGCCAGCAGCCCCCGGTGGGGAAATAAGAACACTGAAGCTTTCTTT. It codes for CASSPRWGNKNTEAFF.

There are many counts of this clonotype. The V gene is TRBV12-3 or TRBV12-4, the J gene TRBJ2-2; 7 bases align to TRBD1. The trim removed 5 bases at V and 7 bases at J, leaving 16 bases unmatched. This CDR3 is 17 amino acids long. CDR3 bases: TGTGCCAGCAGTCCGGCCCGACAGGGAACGAAGGACGGGGAGCTGTTTTTT. The encoded protein is CASSPARQGTKDGELFF.

This clonotype was seen many times. The chain links TRBV12-3 or TRBV12-4 to TRBJ2-3; 12 bases map to TRBD1. The CDR3 covers 16 residues. Losses at the gene ends were 7 bases for V and 5 bases for J; bases not matched to a gene: 10. CDR3 in DNA: TGTGCCAGCACGCCGGGGACAGGGGGCAGGAGAGATACGCAGTATTTT. The encoded protein is CASTPGTGGRRDTQYF.

This chain joins TRBV6-5 and TRBJ1-1, with a weak D call TRBD1 (5 bases). Trimming took 2 bases from V and 4 from J, leaving 14 bases between them. Germline CDR1 reads MNHEY; CDR2 reads SVGAGI. This CDR3 is built from 15 residues. The CDR3 DNA reads as TGTGCCAGCAGTTACGGAGCAGGGATGAGCACTGAAGCTTTCTTT. Translating it yields CASSYGAGMSTEAFF.

The chain recombines TRBV12-3 or TRBV12-4 with TRBJ1-1; TRBD1 agrees at 9 bases. This CDR3 comprises 15 residues. V shed 0 bases and J 4 bases; nucleotides not matched to a gene: 3. DNA of the CDR3: TGTGCCAGCAGTTTAGCAGACAGGGGGGGCACTGAAGCTTTCTTT. This translates into CASSLADRGGTEAFF.

The sample holds many counts of this clonotype. V and J are TRBV4-1 and TRBJ2-1, with 11 bases identical to TRBD1. The ends lost 4 bases at V and 5 bases at J; junction bases unmatched: 7. Germline loops: CDR1 MGHRA, CDR2 YSYEKL. This CDR3 is 16 amino acids long. CDR3 region: CASSRTGTGGNNEQFF. In DNA, the CDR3 is TGCGCCAGCAGCCGAACCGGGACAGGGGGAAACAATGAGCAGTTCTTC.

This clonotype was seen repeatedly, ten times or more. The genes are TRBV7-6 and TRBJ1-2, with 8 bases fitting TRBD1. CDR1 is SGHVS, CDR2 FNYEAQ, per germline. CDR3 length: 16 amino acids. The trim removed 3 bases at V and 3 bases at J, leaving 9 bases unmatched. The CDR3 region is CASSFGGEQGDYGYTF. For the CDR3, the DNA is TGTGCCAGCAGCTTTGGGGGAGAACAGGGGGACTATGGCTACACCTTC.

The sample holds a few counts of this clonotype. The chain recombines TRBV7-3 with TRBJ2-7; D might be TRBD2 (6 bases). CDR3 size: 16 residues. Germline V gives CDR1 SGHTA, CDR2 FQGTGA. The V gene lost 5 bases and the J gene lost 0 bases, with 17 bases spanning the gap. The chain's CDR3 is CASSPVGGVDSYEQYF. The DNA for the CDR3 is TGTGCCAGCAGCCCAGTGGGGGGTGTGGACTCCTACGAGCAGTACTTC.

This clonotype has only a few counts. The V and J genes are TRBV5-1 and TRBJ1-4, with D hard to call. V lost 4 bases, J lost 4 bases, and 14 bases lay in between. Germline-derived CDR1 and CDR2 are SGHRS and YFSETQ. This CDR3 has 15 amino acids. CDR3 nucleotides: TGCGCCAGCAGCATGCCGGAGGCCAATAATGAAAAACTGTTTTTT. As protein: CASSMPEANNEKLFF.

Only a few counts were recorded for this clonotype. This sequence joins TRBV28 and TRBJ2-7; D might be TRBD1 (6 bases). Germline loops: CDR1 MDHEN, CDR2 SYDVKM. The CDR3 runs 18 residues. V was cut by 2 bases and J by 0 bases, with 20 bases left in between. CDR3 coding DNA: TGTGCCAGCAGTTTAATCGGCCTTGGAACGGACAGCTCCTACGAGCAGTACTTC. The encoded protein is CASSLIGLGTDSSYEQYF.

This clonotype was observed many times. CDR3 bases: TGTGCCAGCAGTTGGACAGTCTCTGGGGCCAACGTCCTGACTTTC. It yields the protein CASSWTVSGANVLTF. The V and J genes are TRBV27 and TRBJ2-6, with D tentatively TRBD1 (6 bases). V lost 4 bases and J lost 0, with 7 bases in between. CDR1 and CDR2 (germline): MNHEY, SMNVEV (reference sequence). This CDR3 contains 15 residues.

V is TRBV7-9 and J is TRBJ2-1, with D perhaps being TRBD1 or TRBD2 (5 bases each). Germline lookup yields CDR1 SEHNR and CDR2 FQNEAQ (reference sequence). The CDR3 is 16 residues long. Trimming took 1 base from V and 0 from J, leaving 10 bases between them. The CDR3 here is CASSLGGGISYNEQFF. As DNA, the CDR3 is TGTGCCAGCAGCTTAGGTGGGGGTATCTCCTACAATGAGCAGTTCTTC.

This clonotype has a count of ten or more. The chain recombines TRBV28 with TRBJ2-5; tentatively, D is TRBD1 (5 bases). The CDR3 is 14 amino acids. The V end lost 3 bases, the J end lost 2 bases, and 10 bases lay between the germline ends. Germline V gene data show CDR1 as MDHEN and CDR2 as SYDVKM. In DNA, the CDR3 is TGTGCCAGCAGTTTGACTCAGGGACAAGAGACCCAGTACTTC. Its protein product is CASSLTQGQETQYF. Looking up the rest from reference TRBV28 and TRBJ2-5 gives the full variable domain: DVKVTQSSRYLVKRTGEKVFLECVQDMDHENMFWYRQDPGLGLRLIYFSYDVKMKEKGDIPEGYSVSREKKERFSLILESASTNQTSMYLCASSLTQGQETQYFGPGTRLLVL.

This clonotype was counted ten times or more. The chain uses TRBV6-1 and TRBJ2-1; tentatively, D is TRBD2 (5 bases). This CDR3 region has 16 residues. V was trimmed by 6 bases and J by 6 bases, leaving 21 bases between them. The germline CDR1 and CDR2 sequences are MNHNS and SASEGT. CDR3 amino acids: CASSPPPYGLTNEQFF. CDR3 DNA: TGTGCCAGCAGCCCACCCCCTTACGGACTTACCAATGAGCAGTTCTTC.

This clonotype was counted ten times or more. J is TRBJ2-5 and V is TRBV7-2; no reliable D call. Germline values: CDR1 SGHTA, CDR2 FQGNSA. The CDR3 totals 13 residues. V was cut by 5 bases and J by 0 bases, with 7 bases left in between. CDR3 residues: CASSRVNQETQYF. DNA of the CDR3: TGTGCCAGCAGCAGGGTGAACCAAGAGACCCAGTACTTC.

The V call is TRBV7-9, the J call TRBJ2-1; TRBD1 matches at 7 bases. J lost 12 bases, V lost 4 bases, and 15 bases had no gene match. Per germline, CDR1 SEHNR and CDR2 FQNEAQ (reference sequence). This CDR3 contains 15 residues. Here the CDR3 DNA reads TGTGCCAGCAGCTCTACAGGGGTTAGCCTGGGGTGGCAGTTCTTC. Amino acids: CASSSTGVSLGWQFF.

This chain connects TRBV20-1 to TRBJ2-7; D call uncertain. Germline CDR1 is DFQATT and CDR2 is SNEGSKA (reference sequence). The CDR3 has 12 amino acids. With 2 bases removed from V and 3 bases from J, the gap between germline ends came to 8 bases. CDR3 bases: TGCAGTGCTAGATACCTAAACTACGAGCAGTACTTC. It encodes CSARYLNYEQYF.

This clonotype was seen repeatedly, ten times or more. The chain couples TRBV7-2 to TRBJ2-1, with 14 positions matching TRBD2. From germline, CDR1 is SGHTA and CDR2 FQGNSA. V lost 5 bases to trimming and J lost 8 bases; unmatched junction nucleotides: 8. This CDR3 contains 16 residues. The CDR3 region is CASSSRLAGGPHEQFF. The CDR3, as DNA: TGTGCCAGCAGCAGTAGACTAGCGGGGGGGCCCCATGAGCAGTTCTTC.

This clonotype was detected many times. The rearrangement uses TRBV29-1 and TRBJ2-6; a possible D gene is TRBD2 (5 bases). Trimming cost V 7 bases and J 0 bases, with 7 bases left between them. CDR1 SQVTM and CDR2 ANQGSEA come from the germline V gene. The CDR3 is 13 residues long. Here the CDR3 DNA reads TGCAGCGGGAGGTTCTCTGGGGCCAACGTCCTGACTTTC. This codes for CSGRFSGANVLTF.